The 13 T cell receptor beta chains given below trace back to one sample, sequenced in a study of circulating CD8 cells and anti-PD-1 response in melanoma. From live CD3+CD8+TCRalphabeta+ cells, four PD-1 and/or TIGIT subsets were sorted. TCR libraries were prepared from roughly 14 ng of total RNA with the QIAseq Immune Repertoire TCR panel. TCRdb passed the reads through MiXCR, listing each CDR3 protein once. The table includes approximately 300 distinct CDR3 sequences, approximately 6.1% detected once. Specimen: CD8+ T cells from PBMCs, collected at baseline or after one month of anti-PD-1 therapy (not recorded which). These receptors originate from a human donor with melanoma.

This clonotype is deemed large. The J gene is TRBJ2-7, the V gene TRBV6-2 or TRBV6-3, with D possibly being TRBD1 (5 bases). V lost 0 bases to trimming and J lost 13 bases, with 13 bases between them. There are 12 residues in the CDR3. Per germline, CDR1 MNHEY and CDR2 SVGEGT. The CDR3 DNA reads TGTGCCAGCAGTTACTCCGCAGGACACCTCTACTTC. It codes for CASSYSAGHLYF.

This chain links TRBV24-1 with TRBJ1-2; TRBD1 agrees at 8 bases. The CDR3 contains 14 residues. The V segment lost 3 bases and the J segment 8 bases; nucleotides outside the gene matches: 7. Germline V CDR1 and CDR2: KGHDR, SFDVKD. The CDR3 DNA is TGTGCCACCAGTGATGGGGACAGGAATCACGGCTACACCTTC. This translates into CATSDGDRNHGYTF.

By share, this clonotype ranks as medium-sized (0.01 to 0.1%). The CDR3 coding sequence is TGCGCCAGCACCCTCTACCTCGACAGGGGGCGTGAGCAGTACTTC. It specifies CASTLYLDRGREQYF. The rearrangement uses TRBV5-1 and TRBJ2-7, with TRBD1 matching over 10 bases. There are 15 residues in the CDR3. The germline gives CDR1 SGHRS, CDR2 YFSETQ. The V segment lost 6 bases and the J segment 7 bases; nucleotides outside the gene matches: 13.

This clonotype is large (0.1 to 1%) in the sample. The chain links TRBV19 to TRBJ2-1, with a tentative D call TRBD1 (6 bases). Trimming removed 4 bases at V and 2 bases at J, with 9 bases between. The CDR3 is 14 residues long. The germline V gene encodes CDR1 LNHDA and CDR2 SQIVND (reference sequence). This CDR3 reads CASSTGQTYNEQFF. The CDR3 DNA reads as TGTGCCAGTAGTACCGGACAGACCTACAATGAGCAGTTCTTC.

As concerns this clonotype: At one end, the junction sequence differs from germline, possibly due to a read error. The gene calls are TRBV19 and TRBJ1-1, with D possibly being TRBD1 (6 bases). Germline CDR1 reads LNHDA; CDR2 reads SQIVND (reference sequence). The CDR3 loop spans 14 amino acids. The CDR3 is CASSLGETGTEALF. For the CDR3, the DNA is TGTGCCAGTAGCCTAGGGGAGACAGGCACTGAAGCTCTCTTT.

By sample fraction, this clonotype is large. This chain uses TRBV9 with TRBJ2-7, with TRBD1 matching over 7 bases. CDR3 size: 15 residues. With 1 base clipped from V and 5 bases from J, the junction kept 9 bases outside the gene matches. Germline V gene lookup returns CDR1 SGDLS and CDR2 YYNGEE. The CDR3 spells CASSVYPDRADEQYF. The DNA of the CDR3 is TGTGCCAGCAGCGTATACCCCGACAGGGCGGACGAGCAGTACTTC.

This clonotype showed up just once. This may arise from a read error, as a much more abundant clone is one base away. This CDR3 is missing its conserved last phenylalanine or tryptophan, likely due to a read error. This chain joins TRBV28 and TRBJ2-4, with 11 bases aligning to TRBD2. The CDR3 is made up of 16 amino acids. After removal of 3 bases from V and 5 bases from J, the junction contained 6 bases not matched to a gene. Per germline, CDR1 MDHEN and CDR2 SYDVKM. CDR3 loop: CASSLSSGGSENIQYL. The CDR3 bases are TGTGCCAGCAGTTTGTCTAGCGGGGGGAGTGAAAACATTCAGTACCTC.

This clonotype is large. The rearrangement links TRBV4-2 to TRBJ2-7; TRBD2 matches at 9 bases. CDR3 length: 14 residues. V was pared by 0 bases and J by 9 bases, with 6 bases of the junction left unmatched. Germline V gene lookup returns CDR1 LGHNA and CDR2 YNFKEQ. CDR3 sequence reads: CASSQDLTSGWQYF. The CDR3 coding sequence is TGTGCCAGCAGCCAAGATTTGACTAGCGGTTGGCAGTACTTC.

This clonotype qualifies as large. This rearrangement joins TRBV19 to TRBJ2-7; 8 positions agree with TRBD1. The length of the CDR3 is 13 residues. J gave up 3 bases and V 5 bases, and 3 bases lay outside the gene matches. Per germline, CDR1 LNHDA and CDR2 SQIVND (reference sequence). CDR3 nucleotides: TGTGCCAGTAGTGCGGGACAGGACTACGAGCAGTACTTC. Protein: CASSAGQDYEQYF.

This clonotype is large within its sample. V and J are TRBV27 and TRBJ2-3; 10 bases align to TRBD2. Germline V gene sequence: CDR1 MNHEY, CDR2 SMNVEV (reference sequence). This CDR3 is built from 13 residues. The V and J ends lost 9 bases and 1 base, in that order; junction bases with no gene match: 1. DNA of the CDR3: TGTGCCAGTGGGACTAGCGGCACAGATACGCAGTATTTT. Translated: CASGTSGTDTQYF.

By its share, this clonotype is hyperexpanded. The chain recombines TRBV19 with TRBJ2-1, with 8 bases fitting TRBD2. The germline gives CDR1 LNHDA, CDR2 SQIVND (reference sequence). The CDR3 runs to 15 residues. Losses at the gene ends were 8 bases for V and 4 bases for J; bases not matched to a gene: 10. DNA for the CDR3: TGTGCCAGTTCTGCTACTAGCGGACTATACAATGAGCAGTTCTTC. Protein: CASSATSGLYNEQFF. Full variable domain (remainder filled in from reference TRBV19 and TRBJ2-1): DGGITQSPKYLFRKEGQNVTLSCEQNLNHDAMYWYRQDPGQGLRLIYYSQIVNDFQKGDIAEGYSVSREKKESFPLTVTSAQKNPTAFYLCASSATSGLYNEQFFGPGTRLTVL.

This clonotype is termed large. The chain is built from TRBV27 and TRBJ2-7; the match to TRBD2 covers 8 bases. The J segment lost 3 bases and the V segment lost 3 bases, leaving 4 bases of the junction unmatched. The V gene's germline CDR1 is MNHEY and CDR2 SMNVEV (reference sequence). There are 14 residues in the CDR3. DNA for the CDR3: TGTGCCAGCAGTTTGCGGGGGGAAGGCTACGAGCAGTACTTC. It specifies CASSLRGEGYEQYF.

This clonotype is large. The J gene is TRBJ2-4, the V gene TRBV19; TRBD1 aligns across 8 bases. The CDR3 is 12 amino acids. V lost 10 bases and J lost 7; bases outside the gene matches: 6. CDR1 and CDR2 (germline): LNHDA, SQIVND (reference sequence). CDR3 protein: CATEDRANIQYF. CDR3 coding DNA: TGTGCCACCGAGGACAGGGCCAACATTCAGTACTTC.